The entry that follows covers one T cell receptor (beta chain) sequence. The data stem from a study of identical twins. TCRdb analysed the 5' RACE reads with MiXCR anew, one entry per CDR3 protein. The data show some 560,000 distinct CDR3 sequences, approximately 10% seen once. Per the germline V gene, CDR1 is SGHTA and CDR2 is FQGNSA. The CDR3 consists of 14 residues. The junction had 7 bases not matched to a gene; V was cut back by 4 bases and J by 6 bases. These data were also reused for a study on yellow fever vaccine responses in identical twins. Per that study: Reportedly, twins showed a vaccine T cell response that looked partly convergent and partly personalized.

The chain employs TRBV7-2 and TRBJ1-2; TRBD1 matches at 8 bases. Material: PBMCs. The receptor's source is a woman in her late teens or twenties in good health. CDR3 protein: CASSSTGTGDGYTF. CDR3 DNA: TGTGCCAGCAGCTCGACCGGGACAGGTGATGGCTACACCTTC.